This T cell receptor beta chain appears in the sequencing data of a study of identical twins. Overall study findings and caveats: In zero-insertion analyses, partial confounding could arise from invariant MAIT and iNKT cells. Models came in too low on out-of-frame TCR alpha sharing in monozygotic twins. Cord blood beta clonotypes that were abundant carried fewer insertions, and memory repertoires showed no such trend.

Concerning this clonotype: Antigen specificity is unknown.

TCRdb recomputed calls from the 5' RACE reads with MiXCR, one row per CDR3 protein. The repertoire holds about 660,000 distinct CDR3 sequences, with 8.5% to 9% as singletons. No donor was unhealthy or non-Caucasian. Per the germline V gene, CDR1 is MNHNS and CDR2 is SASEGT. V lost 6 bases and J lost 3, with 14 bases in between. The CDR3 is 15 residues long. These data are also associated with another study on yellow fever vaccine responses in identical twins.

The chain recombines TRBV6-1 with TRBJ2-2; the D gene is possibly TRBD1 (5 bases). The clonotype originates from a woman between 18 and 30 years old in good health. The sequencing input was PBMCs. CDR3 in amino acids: CASRLGEGDTGELFF. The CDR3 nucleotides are TGTGCCAGCAGGCTAGGTGAAGGGGACACCGGGGAGCTGTTTTTT.